Listed here are 5 T cell receptor beta chains from one sample, sequenced in a study of T-cell memory formation after mild COVID-19. TCRdb called the 5' RACE reads again in MiXCR, with one record for every CDR3 protein. Among 300,000 to 350,000 distinct CDR3 sequences, 13% were seen once, and the ten largest hold around 21%. Input material: PBMCs or a T cell subset sorted from them (not recorded which). These TCRs come from a young man who had mild COVID-19 (a few samples of this study predate the infection). Cell type and time point are not known.

The V and J genes are TRBV7-9 and TRBJ2-1, with D hard to call. This CDR3 region has 11 residues. With 2 bases removed from V and 8 bases from J, the gap between germline ends came to 4 bases. CDR1 is SEHNR, CDR2 FQNEAQ, per germline (reference sequence). The chain's CDR3 is CASSLRHEQFF. As DNA, the CDR3 is TGTGCCAGCAGCTTACGGCATGAGCAGTTCTTC.

The rearrangement joins TRBV7-8 to TRBJ2-7; the match to TRBD2 covers 7 bases. Germline V gene sequence: CDR1 SGHVS, CDR2 FQNEAQ. With 3 bases clipped from V and 2 bases from J, the junction kept 4 bases outside the gene matches. The CDR3 runs 14 residues. CDR3 nucleotides: TGTGCCAGCAGCTTTTCTCGGGGGGCCTACGAGCAGTACTTC. As protein: CASSFSRGAYEQYF.

V usage is TRBV12-3 or TRBV12-4 and J usage is TRBJ2-6; tentatively, D is TRBD1 (5 bases). The length of the CDR3 is 13 residues. The V end lost 3 bases, the J end lost 6 bases, and 6 bases lay between the germline ends. In DNA, the CDR3 is TGTGCCAGCAGTTTCAGGGAGGCCAACGTCCTGACTTTC. It yields the protein CASSFREANVLTF.

This clonotype has just a few counts. The V call is TRBV29-1, the J call TRBJ1-2; D is undetermined. Germline V CDR1 and CDR2: SQVTM, ANQGSEA. Trimming took off 3 bases at V and 0 bases at J, with 5 bases between the two ends. CDR3 length: 12 amino acids. The CDR3 nucleotides are TGCAGCGTTGATAAGACTAACTATGGCTACACCTTC. Translating gives CSVDKTNYGYTF.

This clonotype was detected only a few times. The chain recombines TRBV5-4 with TRBJ2-2; TRBD1 matches at 12 bases. This CDR3 contains 15 residues. The junction had 1 base not matched to a gene; V was cut back by 3 bases and J by 4 bases. CDR1 is SGHNT and CDR2 is YYREEE in the germline V gene (reference sequence). The chain's CDR3 is CASSWDRGLTGELFF. The CDR3 DNA follows: TGTGCCAGCAGCTGGGACAGGGGGCTCACCGGGGAGCTGTTTTTT. Filled out from reference TRBV5-4 and TRBJ2-2, the complete variable domain reads ETGVTQSPTHLIKTRGQQVTLRCSSQSGHNTVSWYQQALGQGPQFIFQYYREEENGRGNFPPRFSGLQFPNYSSELNVNALELDDSALYLCASSWDRGLTGELFFGEGSRLTVL.